Described below is a single T cell receptor beta chain sequence and its context. Its specificity is not known. This specimen belongs to a study of cytomegalovirus exposure and HLA in healthy donors. TCRdb's copy holds only in-frame clones and misses some; the assay was immunoSEQ multiplex PCR. The table has some 90,000 clones, around 96% seen once. The study's findings and limits: Some public TCRs appeared in many individuals, while most sequences were rare. Cytomegalovirus association was assigned to more than 150 TCR beta chains.

CDR3 size: 13 residues. V lost 0 bases, J lost 7 bases, and 7 bases lay in between. Germline V lookup: CDR1 MNHEY, CDR2 SMNVEV (reference sequence). The source of this sequence is a man between 18 and 29 years old in good health and CMV-seronegative. The chain carries TRBV27 and TRBJ1-5; D remains ambiguous. The sample was PBMCs. CDR3 DNA sequence: TGTGCCAGCAGTTTATCCAACAGCCAGCCCCAGCATTTT. Its translation is CASSLSNSQPQHF.